The source of this T cell receptor beta chain is a study of regulatory T cells in long-lasting Graves disease. Across the whole study: Prior antithyroid drug treatment in newly diagnosed Graves' patients lasted under 3 months.

Construction of the TCR beta libraries employed iRepertoire HTBI primers in conjunction with Arm-PCR of CDR3 regions. TCRdb analysed the multiplex PCR reads with MiXCR anew, one entry per CDR3 protein. The sample has 350,000 to 550,000 distinct CDR3 sequences, 13% to 15% seen once. The CDR3 is 13 residues long. V was trimmed by 1 base and J by 2 bases, leaving 6 bases between them. The V gene's germline CDR1 is GTSNPN and CDR2 SVGIG (reference sequence). In this sample, this clonotype turned up many times. Time point noted: newly diagnosed GD, antithyroid drugs for less than 3 months. The TCR library was made from RNA that had been extracted from PBMCs in TRIzol. The sample was also linked to a second study, of T cells in Graves' hyperthyroidism and ophthalmopathy.

The starting material was peripheral blood mononuclear cells (PBMCs), obtained at new diagnosis, from a patient treated with antithyroid drugs. The receptor's source is a woman aged 50 to 60 with Graves disease. V is TRBV30 and J is TRBJ1-3; D not resolved. The DNA of the CDR3 is TGTGCCTGGAGTGGAGGCGCTGGAAACACCATATATTTT. Residues: CAWSGGAGNTIYF.